The 28 T cell receptor beta chains below all came from one sample that was sequenced in a study of cytomegalovirus exposure and HLA in healthy donors. Some clones are missing from TCRdb's copy, which holds only in-frame ones; the method was immunoSEQ multiplex PCR. Here the sample spans under 200,000 clones, roughly 84% being singletons. The sample comprised PBMCs. The receptors shown here come from a man aged 18 to 29 in good health and CMV-seropositive.

The chain recombines TRBV9 with TRBJ2-2; 7 positions match TRBD2. From germline, CDR1 is SGDLS and CDR2 YYNGEE. V shed 0 bases and J 4 bases; nucleotides not matched to a gene: 6. The CDR3 totals 16 residues. CDR3 nucleotides: TGTGCCAGCAGCGTAGGGGCTAGCGGAACCACCGGGGAGCTGTTTTTT. Its protein product is CASSVGASGTTGELFF. Together with reference TRBV9 and TRBJ2-2, the CDR3 gives the full variable domain: DSGVTQTPKHLITATGQRVTLRCSPRSGDLSVYWYQQSLDQGLQFLIQYYNGEERAKGNILERFSAQQFPDLHSELNLSSLELGDSALYFCASSVGASGTTGELFFGEGSRLTVL.

The chain links TRBV11-2 to TRBJ2-7, with D unresolved. Germline V gene sequence: CDR1 SGHAT, CDR2 FQNNGV. The CDR3 is 15 amino acids. The germline V and J ends were trimmed by 4 bases and 3 bases, with 16 bases remaining between them. For the CDR3, the DNA is TGTGCCAGCAGCTCGAGAAAGTTTTCCTTCTACGAGCAGTACTTC. Residues: CASSSRKFSFYEQYF.

The chain recombines TRBV11-3 with TRBJ2-1; TRBD2 might be the D (6 bases). Germline CDR1 SGHNT, CDR2 YENEEA. The length of the CDR3 is 14 residues. The V end was cut by 1 base, the J end by 2 bases, with 6 bases between. CDR3 loop: CASSLGGAYNEQFF. The CDR3 DNA is TGTGCCAGCAGCTTAGGCGGGGCCTACAATGAGCAGTTCTTC.

The sample holds one count of this clone. The V gene is TRBV7-9, the J gene TRBJ1-5; D gene unclear. The CDR3 consists of 14 residues. V lost 1 base to trimming and J lost 7 bases, with 11 bases between them. Germline V gene data show CDR1 as SEHNR and CDR2 as FQNEAQ (reference sequence). CDR3 nucleotide sequence: TGTGCCAGCAGCTTAGGGCCGGGAAGGCAGCCCCAGCATTTT. Amino acids: CASSLGPGRQPQHF. Combining the CDR3 with reference TRBV7-9 and TRBJ1-5 gives the whole variable domain DTGVSQNPRHKITKRGQNVTFRCDPISEHNRLYWYRQTLGQGPEFLTYFQNEAQLEKSRLLSDRFSAERPKGSFSTLEIQRTEQGDSAMYLCASSLGPGRQPQHFGDGTRLSIL.

This clone was found once. The V gene is TRBV7-9, the J gene TRBJ2-7; TRBD1 agrees at 8 bases. Germline trimming cut 5 bases from V and 5 bases from J; bases unmatched to any gene: 2. There are 12 residues in the CDR3. CDR1 and CDR2 from the germline V gene are SEHNR and FQNEAQ (reference sequence). The CDR3 sequence is CASSADRDEQYF. The CDR3 bases are TGTGCCAGCAGCGCGGACAGGGACGAGCAGTACTTC. The full variable domain, in which reference TRBV7-9 and TRBJ2-7 provide the parts outside the CDR3, is DTGVSQNPRHKITKRGQNVTFRCDPISEHNRLYWYRQTLGQGPEFLTYFQNEAQLEKSRLLSDRFSAERPKGSFSTLEIQRTEQGDSAMYLCASSADRDEQYFGPGTRLTVT.

The chain links TRBV7-2 to TRBJ2-7; TRBD2 matches at 10 bases. V shed 5 bases, J shed 3 bases, and the junction held 10 bases outside the gene matches. Germline V CDR1 and CDR2: SGHTA, FQGNSA. The CDR3 runs 16 residues. The CDR3 reads CASSGAGGPTGYEQYF. For the CDR3, the DNA is TGTGCCAGCAGCGGAGCGGGAGGGCCTACTGGCTACGAGCAGTACTTC.

The DNA for the CDR3 is TGCGCCAGCAGCCTTTCCTACGCAACTAATGAAAAACTGTTTTTT. Translated, it gives CASSLSYATNEKLFF. The chain uses TRBV4-3 and TRBJ1-4; D gene unclear. V was shortened by 4 bases and J by 0 bases, with 9 bases between the two germline ends. The CDR3 sequence is 15 residues long. The germline gives CDR1 LGHNA, CDR2 YSLEER.

V is TRBV29-1 and J is TRBJ1-1, with D possibly being TRBD1 (5 bases). The CDR3 is 13 amino acids. V was clipped by 5 bases and J by 4 bases, with 14 bases between them. The germline gives CDR1 SQVTM, CDR2 ANQGSEA. In DNA, the CDR3 is TGCAGCGTTTCTTACCGGGGGGGCACTGAAGCTTTCTTT. Translated, it gives CSVSYRGGTEAFF.

The chain carries TRBV25-1 and TRBJ1-5, with TRBD1 matching over 10 bases. The V gene's germline CDR1 is MGHDK and CDR2 SYGVNS. J was trimmed by 6 bases and V by 4 bases; bases with no gene match: 3. The CDR3 length is 14 residues. DNA of the CDR3: TGTGCCAGCAGTGGACAGGGGGCGAGTCAGCCCCAGCATTTT. Translated, it gives CASSGQGASQPQHF.

This clone was seen just once. The chain combines TRBV4-3 with TRBJ2-3; TRBD2 aligns across 11 bases. The CDR3 has 15 amino acids. CDR1 LGHNA and CDR2 YSLEER come from the germline V gene. With V trimmed by 4 bases and J by 3 bases, 3 bases remained unmatched. CDR3 bases: TGCGCCAGCAGCCTAGCGGGAGGGCAAACAGATACGCAGTATTTT. It yields the protein CASSLAGGQTDTQYF.

The rearrangement links TRBV19 to TRBJ2-1; D call uncertain. CDR3 length: 15 amino acids. V lost 1 base and J 6 bases, leaving 13 bases between the germline ends. Germline V CDR1 and CDR2: LNHDA, SQIVND (reference sequence). The DNA of the CDR3 is TGTGCCAGTAGTATAGGGCAGCTCCTAGGCAATGAGCAGTTCTTC. Translation: CASSIGQLLGNEQFF.

V usage is TRBV27 and J usage is TRBJ2-3; D gene uncertain. V lost 2 bases, J lost 0 bases, and 6 bases lay in between. Germline CDR1 is MNHEY and CDR2 is SMNVEV (reference sequence). This CDR3 comprises 14 residues. In DNA, the CDR3 is TGTGCCAGCAGTTTAGGGCTAAGCACAGATACGCAGTATTTT. As protein: CASSLGLSTDTQYF.

The CDR3 is CATTRDRNYGYTF. The DNA for the CDR3 is TGTGCCACTACAAGGGACAGGAACTATGGCTACACCTTC. The chain combines TRBV19 with TRBJ1-2, with 8 bases aligning to TRBD1. The length of the CDR3 is 13 residues. The V and J ends lost 10 bases and 2 bases, in that order; junction bases with no gene match: 6. Germline lookup yields CDR1 LNHDA and CDR2 SQIVND (reference sequence).

In regard to this clone: This sample also contains other DNA sequences that code for the same CDR3. This sequence joins TRBV4-2 and TRBJ2-7; TRBD1 aligns across 7 bases. The CDR3 spans 14 residues. Germline V gives CDR1 LGHNA, CDR2 YNFKEQ. Trimming removed 2 bases from V and 0 bases from J; junction bases left unmatched: 1. DNA for the CDR3: TGTGCCAGCAGCCAACGACAGGGCTCCTACGAGCAGTACTTC. This sequence encodes CASSQRQGSYEQYF.

This chain links TRBV10-3 with TRBJ2-7; 7 bases fit TRBD2. Germline lookup yields CDR1 ENHRY and CDR2 SYGVKD. This CDR3 contains 14 residues. V trimming: 9 bases; J trimming: 1 base; junction bases outside the gene matches: 9. CDR3 sequence reads: CAISGREKSYEQYF. The CDR3 DNA reads TGTGCCATTTCGGGGCGGGAGAAATCCTACGAGCAGTACTTC.

The chain is built from TRBV28 and TRBJ1-1; 8 bases are shared with TRBD1. The germline gives CDR1 MDHEN, CDR2 SYDVKM. The CDR3 loop spans 16 amino acids. The V segment lost 4 bases and the J segment 4 bases; nucleotides outside the gene matches: 11. As DNA, the CDR3 is TGTGCCAGCAGTTCCCTGAGGGCAGGGGGCACCACTGAAGCTTTCTTT. Amino acid sequence: CASSSLRAGGTTEAFF.

The chain links TRBV25-1 to TRBJ2-5; 10 positions agree with TRBD2. The CDR3 is made up of 15 amino acids. Germline CDR1 and CDR2: MGHDK and SYGVNS. Losses at the gene ends were 1 base for V and 4 bases for J; bases not matched to a gene: 3. The CDR3 region has the DNA TGTGCCAGCAGTGAATGGGCTAGCGGGAGAGAGACCCAGTACTTC. This gives the protein CASSEWASGRETQYF.

The CDR3 DNA sequence: TGTGCCAGCAAGAGGGATGTTGGCGAAGAGACCCAGTACTTC. Amino acid sequence: CASKRDVGEETQYF. This sequence joins TRBV2 and TRBJ2-5; D perhaps matches TRBD2 (5 bases). The CDR3 covers 14 residues. The V end was cut by 7 bases, the J end by 3 bases, with 15 bases between. Germline V CDR1 and CDR2: SNHLY, FYNNEI.

This chain uses TRBV9 with TRBJ2-5; weak D call: TRBD2 (5 bases). The CDR3 extends over 16 amino acids. V lost 0 bases, J lost 4 bases, and 16 bases lay in between. Germline V gene lookup returns CDR1 SGDLS and CDR2 YYNGEE. The CDR3 protein is CASSVGAAVVGETQYF. The DNA for the CDR3 is TGTGCCAGCAGCGTAGGGGCAGCGGTTGTAGGAGAGACCCAGTACTTC.

The chain is built from TRBV19 and TRBJ2-7, with 11 bases lining up with TRBD1. Germline lookup yields CDR1 LNHDA and CDR2 SQIVND (reference sequence). This CDR3 has 14 residues. After removal of 3 bases from V and 6 bases from J, the junction contained 4 bases not matched to a gene. The CDR3 DNA reads as TGTGCCAGTAGTATTGGACAGGGGGCGAGCGAGCAGTACTTC. Translating gives CASSIGQGASEQYF.

J is TRBJ2-7 and V is TRBV7-8; D possibly corresponds to TRBD1 (5 bases). The CDR3 loop spans 14 amino acids. Germline values: CDR1 SGHVS, CDR2 FQNEAQ. Trimming took 1 base from V and 4 from J, leaving 11 bases between them. The CDR3 region is CASSLDEKGYEQYF. DNA for the CDR3: TGTGCCAGCAGCTTAGATGAGAAGGGGTACGAGCAGTACTTC.

This sequence joins TRBV27 and TRBJ2-1; maybe TRBD1 (6 bases). The germline V gene encodes CDR1 MNHEY and CDR2 SMNVEV (reference sequence). The CDR3 covers 15 residues. The V and J ends lost 6 bases and 9 bases respectively, with 21 bases between them. The CDR3 protein is CASSIGGDGWVEQFF. CDR3 in DNA: TGTGCCAGCAGCATAGGGGGAGATGGGTGGGTTGAGCAGTTCTTC.

The chain combines TRBV11-2 with TRBJ1-1, with TRBD1 matching over 10 bases. Germline CDR1 and CDR2: SGHAT and FQNNGV. V gave up 5 bases and J gave up 7 bases; unmatched junction bases: 13. This CDR3 is built from 16 residues. CDR3 amino acids: CASSLLPGQGWGEAFF. The CDR3 coding sequence is TGTGCCAGCAGCCTACTTCCGGGACAGGGGTGGGGTGAAGCTTTCTTT.

V gene TRBV6-5 combines with J gene TRBJ1-3; D not resolved. V shed 6 bases and J shed 3 bases, with 9 bases lying between them. This CDR3 is 13 amino acids long. Germline V gives CDR1 MNHEY, CDR2 SVGAGI. Written as DNA, the CDR3 is TGTGCCAGCAGAGAGTTGATTGGAAACACCATATATTTT. Its translation is CASRELIGNTIYF.

The chain has TRBV28 and TRBJ1-1; tentative D call: TRBD1 (5 bases). The CDR3 has 16 amino acids. V dropped 5 bases and J dropped 1 base, with 17 bases sitting between them. Germline CDR1 and CDR2: MDHEN and SYDVKM. The CDR3 DNA reads as TGTGCCAGCAGTCTGGCTCAGGGTCTTACGAACACTGAAGCTTTCTTT. Translation: CASSLAQGLTNTEAFF.

This clone turned up a few times. The chain links TRBV27 to TRBJ2-7; 10 nucleotides agree with TRBD1. The germline V gene has CDR1 MNHEY and CDR2 SMNVEV (reference sequence). The CDR3 totals 12 residues. V lost 6 bases and J lost 6; bases outside the gene matches: 2. The CDR3 nucleotides read TGTGCCAGCAGCCGGACAGGGGGCGAGCAGTACTTC. Encoded protein: CASSRTGGEQYF.

This chain uses TRBV19 with TRBJ1-5, with 8 bases lining up with TRBD1. This CDR3 is built from 17 residues. Germline CDR1 reads LNHDA; CDR2 reads SQIVND (reference sequence). V lost 5 bases, J lost 2 bases, and 11 bases stayed unmatched. The CDR3 spells CASSPHRTGKGNQPQHF. CDR3 nucleotide sequence: TGTGCCAGTAGTCCTCACCGGACAGGGAAGGGCAATCAGCCCCAGCATTTT. The entire variable domain, with the rest obtained from reference TRBV19 and TRBJ1-5, is as follows: DGGITQSPKYLFRKEGQNVTLSCEQNLNHDAMYWYRQDPGQGLRLIYYSQIVNDFQKGDIAEGYSVSREKKESFPLTVTSAQKNPTAFYLCASSPHRTGKGNQPQHFGDGTRLSIL.

On this clone itself: This same CDR3 is encoded by further DNA sequences in the sample. This chain connects TRBV9 to TRBJ2-1; D is possibly TRBD1 (6 bases). The CDR3 extends over 15 amino acids. CDR1 is SGDLS and CDR2 is YYNGEE in the germline V gene. V was trimmed by 0 bases and J by 2 bases, leaving 9 bases between them. The CDR3 region is CASSVDAGAYNEQFF. CDR3 DNA sequence: TGTGCCAGCAGCGTAGATGCAGGGGCCTACAATGAGCAGTTCTTC.